This T cell receptor beta chain was recovered during a study of blood T cell repertoires in COVID-19. TCRdb keeps only in-frame clones here, not all; method: immunoSEQ multiplex PCR. This sample has roughly 9,900 clones, with just over 75% found just once. This receptor was taken from a human donor in a cohort sampled during active COVID-19. Sequencing used peripheral blood.

CDR3 sequence: CASSPPGTGYTEAFF. The CDR3 coding sequence is TGTGCCAGCAGCCCCCCCGGGACAGGATACACTGAAGCTTTCTTT. The V gene is TRBV5-4, the J gene TRBJ1-1; 8 nucleotides line up with TRBD1. This CDR3 contains 15 residues. After removal of 4 bases from V and 3 bases from J, the junction contained 8 bases not matched to a gene. Per the germline V gene, CDR1 is SGHNT and CDR2 is YYREEE (reference sequence). Supplemented by reference TRBV5-4 and TRBJ1-1, the full variable domain reads ETGVTQSPTHLIKTRGQQVTLRCSSQSGHNTVSWYQQALGQGPQFIFQYYREEENGRGNFPPRFSGLQFPNYSSELNVNALELDDSALYLCASSPPGTGYTEAFFGQGTRLTVV.